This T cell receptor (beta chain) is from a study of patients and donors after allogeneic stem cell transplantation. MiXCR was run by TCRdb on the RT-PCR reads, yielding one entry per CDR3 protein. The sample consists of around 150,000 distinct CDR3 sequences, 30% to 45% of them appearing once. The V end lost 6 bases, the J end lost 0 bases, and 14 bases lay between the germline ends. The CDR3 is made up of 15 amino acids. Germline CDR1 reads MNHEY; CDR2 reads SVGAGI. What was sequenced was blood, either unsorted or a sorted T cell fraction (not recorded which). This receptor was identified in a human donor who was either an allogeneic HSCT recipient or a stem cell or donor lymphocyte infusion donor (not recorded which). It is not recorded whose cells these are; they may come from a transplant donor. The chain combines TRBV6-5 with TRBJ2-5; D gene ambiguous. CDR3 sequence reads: CASRRFSWYQETQYF. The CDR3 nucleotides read TGTGCCAGCAGGCGGTTCTCCTGGTACCAAGAGACCCAGTACTTC.